Listed here are 27 T cell receptor beta chains from one sample, sequenced in a study of blood T cells in healthy people across ages. The second PCR ran about 6 to 12 cycles with a sample-barcoded 5' primer and J-beta primers. Each CDR3 protein gets one entry after TCRdb re-called the 5' RACE reads with MiXCR. Of hundreds of thousands of distinct CDR3 sequences listed, approximately 29% are singletons. The sequenced material came from blood. These receptors were collected from a woman older than 75 in good health.

V is TRBV9 and J is TRBJ2-5; the D gene could be TRBD1 or TRBD2 (5 bases each). The V end was cut by 2 bases, the J end by 5 bases, with 19 bases between. This CDR3 has 16 amino acids. CDR1 and CDR2 from the germline V gene are SGDLS and YYNGEE. The CDR3 nucleotides are TGTGCCAGCAGCGTGGCCGGGACCCCGGGGCCGGAGACCCAGTACTTC. Translated: CASSVAGTPGPETQYF.

The V and J genes are TRBV7-2 and TRBJ1-1; perhaps TRBD1 as D (6 bases). The germline V gene has CDR1 SGHTA and CDR2 FQGNSA. The CDR3 is 13 residues long. Trimming took 8 bases from V and 3 from J, leaving 13 bases between them. Here the CDR3 reads CASLAGAYTEAFF. CDR3 coding DNA: TGTGCCAGCTTGGCAGGGGCTTACACTGAAGCTTTCTTT.

This clonotype has more than one count but fewer than ten. The chain uses TRBV5-5 and TRBJ1-5; 11 nucleotides agree with TRBD1. Trimming at V came to 4 bases and at J to 6 bases, leaving 6 bases not matched to a gene. The CDR3 totals 15 residues. Germline V gives CDR1 SGHKS, CDR2 YYEKEE (reference sequence). CDR3 sequence: CASSRTGGAAQPQHF. The CDR3 DNA is TGTGCCAGCAGCAGGACAGGGGGCGCGGCTCAGCCCCAGCATTTT.

This clonotype occurred many times. This sequence joins TRBV27 and TRBJ1-2; TRBD1 agrees at 12 bases. Germline values: CDR1 MNHEY, CDR2 SMNVEV (reference sequence). V dropped 6 bases and J dropped 8; count of bases not matched to a gene: 10. This CDR3 is built from 15 residues. CDR3: CASSPAGTGGDGYTF. The CDR3 region has the DNA TGTGCCAGCAGCCCCGCCGGGACAGGGGGCGACGGCTACACCTTC.

The rearrangement links TRBV4-1 to TRBJ2-3; D gene uncertain. The CDR3 runs to 19 residues. Germline CDR1 MGHRA, CDR2 YSYEKL. Trimming stripped 0 bases from V and 4 bases from J, with 23 bases between. The CDR3 region is CASSQDFSPSGPGADTQYF. The DNA of the CDR3 is TGCGCCAGCAGCCAAGATTTTAGCCCTTCCGGCCCTGGGGCAGATACGCAGTATTTT.

The chain combines TRBV20-1 with TRBJ2-2; D may be TRBD1 or TRBD2 (5 bases each). CDR3 length: 14 residues. Trimming took 5 bases from V and 4 from J, leaving 14 bases between them. Germline V gives CDR1 DFQATT, CDR2 SNEGSKA (reference sequence). The CDR3 protein is CSAPGTVTTGELFF. CDR3 sequence (DNA): TGCAGTGCTCCCGGGACGGTAACCACCGGGGAGCTGTTTTTT.

The genes are TRBV7-9 and TRBJ1-4; D ambiguous. The CDR3 extends over 14 amino acids. Germline V gene data show CDR1 as SEHNR and CDR2 as FQNEAQ (reference sequence). V gave up 3 bases and J gave up 3 bases, with 8 bases separating them. Written as DNA, the CDR3 is TGTGCCAGCAGCTTGGGTGCGCCTAATGAAAAACTGTTTTTT. It codes for CASSLGAPNEKLFF.

Points on this clonotype: At one end, the junction sequence differs from germline, possibly due to a read error. The chain couples TRBV15 to TRBJ1-6; D is unclear. CDR1 and CDR2 (germline): LNHNV, YYDKDF (reference sequence). The CDR3 runs 14 residues. In DNA, the CDR3 is TGTGCCACCAGCAGAGACCCCACGAATTCACACCTCCACTTT. Amino acids: CATSRDPTNSHLHF.

The rearrangement uses TRBV29-1 and TRBJ2-7, with 10 nucleotides matching TRBD2. Germline V gene data show CDR1 as SQVTM and CDR2 as ANQGSEA. V gave up 4 bases and J gave up 6 bases; unmatched junction bases: 6. CDR3 size: 13 residues. The chain's CDR3 is CSVAASGSSEQYF. CDR3 DNA: TGCAGCGTTGCGGCTAGCGGGAGTAGCGAGCAGTACTTC.

This clonotype occurred many times. The J gene is TRBJ2-7, the V gene TRBV7-2, with D hard to call. CDR1 is SGHTA and CDR2 is FQGNSA in the germline V gene. The V gene lost 0 bases and the J gene lost 6 bases, with 9 bases spanning the gap. The CDR3 has 13 residues. CDR3 in amino acids: CASSLAGLGEQYF. The CDR3 nucleotides read TGTGCCAGCAGCTTAGCAGGGCTGGGCGAGCAGTACTTC. Combining the CDR3 with reference TRBV7-2 and TRBJ2-7 gives the whole variable domain GAGVSQSPSNKVTEKGKDVELRCDPISGHTALYWYRQSLGQGLEFLIYFQGNSAPDKSGLPSDRFSAERTGGSVSTLTIQRTQQEDSAVYLCASSLAGLGEQYFGPGTRLTVT.

This clonotype was detected ten times or more. V gene TRBV7-2 combines with J gene TRBJ2-1, with 8 bases matching TRBD1. Germline values: CDR1 SGHTA, CDR2 FQGNSA. There are 15 residues in the CDR3. V was clipped by 5 bases and J by 3 bases; unmatched bases: 6. The CDR3 nucleotides are TGTGCCAGCAGCCAACGGACAGGGCTCTACAATGAGCAGTTCTTC. It translates to CASSQRTGLYNEQFF.

Note on this clonotype: One junction end disagrees with the germline gene, perhaps due to a read error. The chain carries TRBV20-1 and TRBJ2-3; TRBD1 matches at 7 bases. Germline V CDR1 and CDR2: DFQATT, SNEGSKA (reference sequence). The CDR3 spans 15 residues. The CDR3 region is CSAEHPGQSTNTQYF. CDR3 bases: TGCAGTGCAGAGCATCCGGGACAGAGCACAAATACGCAGTATTTT.

The V call is TRBV18, the J call TRBJ1-1; TRBD1 is a possible D gene (5 bases). Trimming left V 0 bases short and J 11 bases short, with 16 bases between. Germline CDR1 reads KGHSH; CDR2 reads LQKENI. The CDR3 has 14 amino acids. CDR3: CASSPPLKGFGAFF. CDR3 nucleotide sequence: TGTGCCAGCTCACCACCCTTGAAGGGGTTTGGGGCTTTCTTT.

This clonotype was seen a handful of times. The chain has TRBV7-9 and TRBJ2-5, with D possibly matching TRBD2 (7 bases). V dropped 1 base and J dropped 4 bases, with 16 bases sitting between them. The CDR3 spans 16 residues. The germline V gene encodes CDR1 SEHNR and CDR2 FQNEAQ (reference sequence). The CDR3 nucleotides are TGTGCCAGCAGCTTAGGTGCCGGGGGGCTAGGAGAGACCCAGTACTTC. Protein product: CASSLGAGGLGETQYF. Variable domain in full (rest from reference TRBV7-9 and TRBJ2-5): DTGVSQNPRHKITKRGQNVTFRCDPISEHNRLYWYRQTLGQGPEFLTYFQNEAQLEKSRLLSDRFSAERPKGSFSTLEIQRTEQGDSAMYLCASSLGAGGLGETQYFGPGTRLLVL.

This clonotype was recorded at least ten times. CDR3 in DNA: TGCGCCAGCAGCTTGGTTGGTACTAGCGGGGGCTACGAGCAGTACTTC. Its translation: CASSLVGTSGGYEQYF. The chain couples TRBV5-1 to TRBJ2-7, with 11 bases identical to TRBD2. The CDR3 has 16 residues. V lost 0 bases, J lost 3 bases, and 5 bases stayed unmatched. CDR1 is SGHRS, CDR2 YFSETQ, per germline.

This clonotype was observed many times. The J gene is TRBJ2-5, the V gene TRBV6-5, with D maybe TRBD2 (6 bases). CDR1 and CDR2 (germline): MNHEY, SVGAGI. Trimming pared 6 bases from V and 1 base from J, leaving 15 bases between. The CDR3 is 15 amino acids. The CDR3 is CASSGWGDGQETQYF. The CDR3 DNA follows: TGTGCCAGCAGCGGATGGGGGGACGGCCAAGAGACCCAGTACTTC.

CDR3 in DNA: TGTGCCAGCTCACCGATGGGCAGCATGAACACTGAAGCTTTCTTT. Encoded protein: CASSPMGSMNTEAFF. This chain links TRBV18 with TRBJ1-1; D is undetermined. Deletions cut 3 bases from V and 0 bases from J, with 11 bases between. The CDR3 runs 15 residues. Germline V CDR1 and CDR2: KGHSH, LQKENI.

This clonotype was seen only once. The chain is built from TRBV30 and TRBJ1-5; 9 nucleotides line up with TRBD1. The CDR3 spans 15 residues. The germline V gene has CDR1 GTSNPN and CDR2 SVGIG (reference sequence). J lost 0 bases, V lost 3 bases, and 3 bases had no gene match. CDR3 nucleotides: TGTGCCTGGAGGACAGGGGGGTATAGCAATCAGCCCCAGCATTTT. This sequence encodes CAWRTGGYSNQPQHF.

This clonotype showed up many times. The chain uses TRBV6-1 and TRBJ2-5; D gene ambiguous. The V gene's germline CDR1 is MNHNS and CDR2 SASEGT. Trimming cost V 3 bases and J 1 base, with 6 bases left between them. The CDR3 is made up of 13 amino acids. The CDR3 DNA reads TGTGCCAGCAGTGACGGATTCCAAGAGACCCAGTACTTC. Translating it yields CASSDGFQETQYF.

The V and J genes are TRBV7-9 and TRBJ1-3; D unclear. Trimming took off 3 bases at V and 0 bases at J, with 6 bases between the two ends. Germline loops: CDR1 SEHNR, CDR2 FQNEAQ (reference sequence). The CDR3 totals 14 residues. The CDR3 nucleotides read TGTGCCAGCAGCTTCGGAAACTCTGGAAACACCATATATTTT. The encoded protein is CASSFGNSGNTIYF.

The chain carries TRBV12-3 or TRBV12-4 and TRBJ2-3; TRBD2 aligns across 10 bases. This CDR3 has 15 residues. After removal of 6 bases from V and 5 bases from J, the junction contained 8 bases not matched to a gene. The CDR3 bases are TGTGCCAGCAGCCCCAGCGGGGGGGTAGGAGATACGCAGTATTTT. It is translated as CASSPSGGVGDTQYF.

At least ten counts were recorded for this clonotype. The chain recombines TRBV28 with TRBJ2-1; D may be TRBD1 or TRBD2 (5 bases each). CDR1 is MDHEN and CDR2 is SYDVKM in the germline V gene. V was shortened by 6 bases and J by 4 bases, with 19 bases between the two germline ends. This CDR3 contains 16 residues. CDR3 sequence reads: CASSPYTPGAYNEQFF. The CDR3 DNA is TGTGCCAGCAGCCCTTACACTCCCGGGGCATACAATGAGCAGTTCTTC.

This rearrangement joins TRBV6-1 to TRBJ1-4, with no clear D. Trimming removed 8 bases from V and 8 bases from J, with 18 bases in between. CDR3 size: 14 residues. Germline lookup yields CDR1 MNHNS and CDR2 SASEGT. The CDR3 DNA follows: TGTGCCAGCGCGGCCACACGAACGATAGAAAAACTGTTTTTT. This encodes CASAATRTIEKLFF.

This clonotype appeared many times. The CDR3 sequence is CASSRGLASRAKNIQYF. The CDR3 DNA reads as TGTGCCAGCAGCCGAGGACTAGCTTCGAGGGCCAAAAACATTCAGTACTTC. The chain recombines TRBV6-2 or TRBV6-3 with TRBJ2-4; 8 bases align to TRBD2. With V trimmed by 6 bases and J by 1 base, 11 bases remained unmatched. The CDR3 covers 17 residues. Germline-derived CDR1 and CDR2 are MNHEY and SVGEGT.

In regard to this clonotype: A read error may explain this, as a much larger clone is one base away. This chain uses TRBV7-2 with TRBJ1-1, with a possible D match to TRBD1 (5 bases). Germline assignment: CDR1 SGHTA and CDR2 FQGNSA. This CDR3 is built from 16 residues. CDR3 DNA sequence: TGTGTCAGCAGCCCACTGACAGTACCCAGGAACACTGAAGCTTTCTTT. Translated: CVSSPLTVPRNTEAFF. The whole variable domain, filled in from reference TRBV7-2 and TRBJ1-1, reads GAGVSQSPSNKVTEKGKDVELRCDPISGHTALYWYRQSLGQGLEFLIYFQGNSAPDKSGLPSDRFSAERTGGSVSTLTIQRTQQEDSAVYLCVSSPLTVPRNTEAFFGQGTRLTVV.

The CDR3 DNA sequence: TGTGCTCGGAGCTCTGGGTGGGGAGAAAAACTGTTTTTT. This encodes CARSSGWGEKLFF. The J gene is TRBJ1-4, the V gene TRBV30; D remains ambiguous. CDR1 and CDR2 from the germline V gene are GTSNPN and SVGIG (reference sequence). CDR3 length: 13 amino acids.

The CDR3 region has the DNA TGCGCCAGCAGCTTGGACCACAATGAGCAGTTCTTC. Encoded protein: CASSLDHNEQFF. The chain links TRBV5-1 to TRBJ2-1; D not certain. Germline CDR1 is SGHRS and CDR2 is YFSETQ. The CDR3 has 12 amino acids. The ends were cut back, 0 bases at V and 5 bases at J, with 3 bases in the middle.